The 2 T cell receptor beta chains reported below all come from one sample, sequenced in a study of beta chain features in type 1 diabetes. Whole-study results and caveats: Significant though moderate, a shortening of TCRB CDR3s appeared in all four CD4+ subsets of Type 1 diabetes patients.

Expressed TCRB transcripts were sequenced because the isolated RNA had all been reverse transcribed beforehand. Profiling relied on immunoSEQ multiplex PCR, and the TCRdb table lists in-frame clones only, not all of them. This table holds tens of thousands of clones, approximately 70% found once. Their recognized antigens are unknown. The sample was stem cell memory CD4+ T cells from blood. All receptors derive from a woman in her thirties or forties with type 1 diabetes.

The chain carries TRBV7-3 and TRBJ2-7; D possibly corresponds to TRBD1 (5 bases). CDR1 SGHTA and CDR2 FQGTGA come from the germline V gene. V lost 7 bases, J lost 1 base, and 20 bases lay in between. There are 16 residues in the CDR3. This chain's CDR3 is CASIIRVRDASYEQYF. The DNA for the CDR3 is TGTGCCAGCATCATCAGGGTCAGAGATGCGTCCTACGAGCAGTACTTC.

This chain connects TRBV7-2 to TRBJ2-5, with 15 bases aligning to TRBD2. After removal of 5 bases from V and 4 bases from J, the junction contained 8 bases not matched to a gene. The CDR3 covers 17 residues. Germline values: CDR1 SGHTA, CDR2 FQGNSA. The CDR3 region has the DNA TGTGCCAGCAGCCCCATAGGGGGACTAGCGGGGGGAGAGACCCAGTACTTC. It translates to CASSPIGGLAGGETQYF.